The 25 T cell receptor beta chains in this list originate from one sample, sequenced in a study of glioma-infiltrating T cells after dendritic cell vaccination. Libraries were prepared by immunoSEQ multiplex PCR; TCRdb keeps only in-frame clonotypes and omits some of them. The top ten clones hold around 8% of a sample with some 70,000 clones, under 90% of them seen once. The sample consisted of blood, taken before dendritic cell vaccination. These receptors all stem from a human donor with glioblastoma.

This chain links TRBV19 with TRBJ1-2; no definite D call. Trimming took 6 bases from V and 4 from J, leaving 15 bases between them. CDR1 is LNHDA, CDR2 SQIVND, per germline (reference sequence). The CDR3 extends over 14 amino acids. CDR3 coding DNA: TGTGCCAGTAGCCGCCTGGGAGTGAGCTATGGCTACACCTTC. Protein: CASSRLGVSYGYTF.

V and J are TRBV5-1 and TRBJ1-1; D is unclear. CDR1 SGHRS and CDR2 YFSETQ come from the germline V gene. The CDR3 is 11 residues long. V lost 2 bases, J lost 7 bases, and 6 bases lay in between. DNA of the CDR3: TGCGCCAGCAGCTTCCGGGATGAAGCTTTCTTT. It specifies CASSFRDEAFF.

The chain uses TRBV4-1 and TRBJ2-7; 9 bases agree with TRBD2. Trimming at V came to 5 bases and at J to 4 bases, leaving 9 bases not matched to a gene. Germline V gene data show CDR1 as MGHRA and CDR2 as YSYEKL. The CDR3 runs 15 residues. CDR3 sequence (DNA): TGCGCCAGCAGCGCCAGACTAGCGGCGGATTACGAGCAGTACTTC. Its translation: CASSARLAADYEQYF.

This clone showed up just once. The germline gene is not matched at one end of the junction; a read error may be the cause. Other nucleotide sequences in the sample specify the same CDR3. The V and J genes are TRBV7-6 and TRBJ2-7, with 11 bases matching TRBD2. Germline V gives CDR1 SGHVS, CDR2 FNYEAQ. The CDR3 extends over 15 amino acids. The CDR3 DNA reads as TGCGCCAGCAGCAGTACTAGCGGGGGCCGCTACGAGCAGTACTTC. This codes for CASSSTSGGRYEQYF.

The rearrangement links TRBV11-3 to TRBJ2-1; TRBD2 aligns across 7 bases. The V segment lost 2 bases and the J segment 9 bases; nucleotides outside the gene matches: 7. This CDR3 is 14 amino acids long. CDR1 and CDR2 from the germline V gene are SGHNT and YENEEA. This CDR3 is CASSLTAGDAEQFF. Here the CDR3 DNA reads TGTGCCAGCAGCTTAACGGCGGGGGATGCTGAGCAGTTCTTC.

The chain links TRBV29-1 to TRBJ2-7; unclear D gene. Germline assignment: CDR1 SQVTM and CDR2 ANQGSEA. The CDR3 contains 12 residues. The V and J ends lost 7 bases and 0 bases respectively, with 10 bases between them. CDR3 protein: CSASTLSYEQYF. The CDR3 DNA is TGCAGCGCCTCGACACTCTCCTACGAGCAGTACTTC.

This sequence joins TRBV27 and TRBJ2-1; 11 bases are shared with TRBD2. V was pared by 8 bases and J by 0 bases, with 9 bases of the junction left unmatched. CDR1 MNHEY and CDR2 SMNVEV come from the germline V gene (reference sequence). The CDR3 contains 17 residues. Here the CDR3 reads CASHQGLAAYSYNEQFF. In DNA form, the CDR3 reads TGTGCCAGCCACCAGGGACTAGCGGCTTACTCCTACAATGAGCAGTTCTTC.

The CDR3 DNA reads as TGCGCCAGCAGAGAGGGGGCTAACGGGGAGCTGTTTTTT. It codes for CASREGANGELFF. The chain uses TRBV5-1 and TRBJ2-2, with 7 bases fitting TRBD1. V gave up 5 bases and J gave up 7 bases; unmatched junction bases: 5. The germline V gene has CDR1 SGHRS and CDR2 YFSETQ. This CDR3 spans 13 amino acids.

CDR3 region: CASSFETGGETQYF. CDR3 DNA: TGTGCCAGCAGTTTCGAGACAGGGGGAGAGACCCAGTACTTC. V is TRBV2 and J is TRBJ2-5, with 9 bases that match TRBD1. V dropped 5 bases and J dropped 4; count of bases not matched to a gene: 5. The germline V gene has CDR1 SNHLY and CDR2 FYNNEI. CDR3 size: 14 residues.

This clone was counted a few times. Other DNA sequences in the sample encode the same CDR3. This rearrangement joins TRBV5-5 to TRBJ2-7; D perhaps matches TRBD1 (5 bases). The CDR3 runs to 14 residues. Trimming took off 0 bases at V and 0 bases at J, with 7 bases between the two ends. Germline V CDR1 and CDR2: SGHKS, YYEKEE (reference sequence). In DNA form, the CDR3 reads TGTGCCAGCAGCTTGGAGGGGCCCTCCTACGAGCAGTACTTC. It yields the protein CASSLEGPSYEQYF.

The J gene is TRBJ1-1, the V gene TRBV23-1; D ambiguous. TRBV23-1 carries the ORF label, with uncertain function. The ends were cut back, 2 bases at V and 4 bases at J, with 8 bases in the middle. The CDR3 has 13 amino acids. The CDR3 is CASSQPPGTEAFF. The CDR3 DNA follows: TGCGCCAGCAGTCAACCCCCAGGCACTGAAGCTTTCTTT.

The chain uses TRBV5-4 and TRBJ2-5, with 15 bases identical to TRBD2. This CDR3 is built from 16 residues. Germline lookup yields CDR1 SGHNT and CDR2 YYREEE (reference sequence). V gave up 5 bases and J gave up 3 bases; unmatched junction bases: 5. CDR3 nucleotides: TGTGCCAGCAGTCCAAGGACTAGCGGGGGGGAAGAGACCCAGTACTTC. It specifies CASSPRTSGGEETQYF.

The V gene is TRBV5-4, the J gene TRBJ1-1; the D is unclear. V dropped 0 bases and J dropped 5 bases, with 8 bases sitting between them. This CDR3 is 13 amino acids long. Germline V gene data show CDR1 as SGHNT and CDR2 as YYREEE (reference sequence). The chain's CDR3 is CASSLAGRTEAFF. The CDR3 region has the DNA TGTGCCAGCAGCTTGGCAGGAAGGACTGAAGCTTTCTTT.

The V and J genes are TRBV28 and TRBJ1-5, with D possibly TRBD1 on 5 matching bases. The CDR3 is 12 residues long. Germline V gene data show CDR1 as MDHEN and CDR2 as SYDVKM. V was clipped by 3 bases and J by 9 bases, with 9 bases between them. The CDR3 nucleotides are TGTGCCAGCAGTTTTGGGGGGGGGCCCCAGCATTTT. Translating it yields CASSFGGGPQHF.

The J gene is TRBJ2-3, the V gene TRBV30; TRBD2 matches 9 bases. Germline assignment: CDR1 GTSNPN and CDR2 SVGIG (reference sequence). Trimming removed 3 bases from V and 2 bases from J; junction bases left unmatched: 6. The CDR3 extends over 15 amino acids. The chain's CDR3 is CAWRPAGGNTDTQYF. CDR3 nucleotide sequence: TGTGCCTGGAGGCCGGCGGGGGGGAACACAGATACGCAGTATTTT.

The CDR3 loop is CASSLNGQLNEKLFF. Written as DNA, the CDR3 is TGCGCCAGCAGCCTAAACGGACAGCTTAATGAAAAACTGTTTTTT. This chain joins TRBV5-1 and TRBJ1-4; D might be TRBD1 (6 bases). V gave up 4 bases and J gave up 4 bases, with 14 bases separating them. The CDR3 is 15 amino acids. Germline V gene sequence: CDR1 SGHRS, CDR2 YFSETQ.

A single count supports this clone. The chain has TRBV2 and TRBJ1-1; D call uncertain. The CDR3 loop spans 12 amino acids. Between the trimmed V and J ends, which lost 6 bases and 0 bases, there was a span of 5 bases. Germline V gives CDR1 SNHLY, CDR2 FYNNEI. CDR3 sequence (DNA): TGTGCCAGCAGCGTATTGAACACTGAAGCTTTCTTT. Translation gives CASSVLNTEAFF.

The chain employs TRBV9 and TRBJ1-2; no clear D gene. Germline CDR1 and CDR2: SGDLS and YYNGEE. V shed 3 bases and J shed 2 bases, with 8 bases lying between them. The CDR3 runs 13 residues. The CDR3 DNA sequence: TGTGCCAGCAGCGGGCGGCAAAACTATGGCTACACCTTC. Residues: CASSGRQNYGYTF. The variable domain in full, completed from reference TRBV9 and TRBJ1-2, reads DSGVTQTPKHLITATGQRVTLRCSPRSGDLSVYWYQQSLDQGLQFLIQYYNGEERAKGNILERFSAQQFPDLHSELNLSSLELGDSALYFCASSGRQNYGYTFGSGTRLTVV.

This clone was seen a handful of times. The chain recombines TRBV5-1 with TRBJ1-6; no definite D call. This CDR3 is built from 15 residues. V was cut by 2 bases and J by 4 bases, with 10 bases left in between. CDR1 SGHRS and CDR2 YFSETQ come from the germline V gene. CDR3 DNA sequence: TGCGCCAGCAGCTTACTACCCCCTTATAATTCACCCCTCCACTTT. This codes for CASSLLPPYNSPLHF.

This sequence joins TRBV6-1 and TRBJ1-1; 8 bases map to TRBD1. V lost 5 bases, J lost 6 bases, and 11 bases stayed unmatched. This CDR3 is 15 amino acids long. Germline assignment: CDR1 MNHNS and CDR2 SASEGT. CDR3 bases: TGTGCCAGCAGTCTCCCGGGGGAGACAGGGGCTGAAGCTTTCTTT. It encodes CASSLPGETGAEAFF.

The chain is built from TRBV21-1 and TRBJ2-2; the D call in the table, TRBD1, was not verified against the DNA. TRBV21-1 is listed as a pseudogene. The CDR3 sequence is 17 residues long. This CDR3 is CASSGRQGPPNTGELFF. Written as DNA, the CDR3 is TGTGCCAGCAGCGGCCGACAGGGTCCCCCTAACACCGGGGAGCTGTTTTTT.

The genes are TRBV2 and TRBJ1-1, with D unclear. V lost 7 bases and J 1 base, leaving 7 bases between the germline ends. The germline V gene has CDR1 SNHLY and CDR2 FYNNEI. The CDR3 totals 12 residues. The CDR3 here is CASIRGNTEAFF. CDR3 DNA: TGTGCCAGCATCCGGGGGAACACTGAAGCTTTCTTT.

This chain joins TRBV30 and TRBJ2-3, with TRBD1 matching 7 bases. Trimming took 3 bases from V and 0 from J; bases not matched to a gene: 3. This CDR3 contains 14 residues. Per the germline V gene, CDR1 is GTSNPN and CDR2 is SVGIG (reference sequence). CDR3 nucleotide sequence: TGTGCCTGGAGCCAGGGGGTTAGCACAGATACGCAGTATTTT. Translating it yields CAWSQGVSTDTQYF.

The rearrangement uses TRBV27 and TRBJ2-5; 7 nucleotides line up with TRBD2. J lost 1 base, V lost 0 bases, and 8 bases had no gene match. Germline V lookup: CDR1 MNHEY, CDR2 SMNVEV (reference sequence). The CDR3 is 17 residues long. The DNA of the CDR3 is TGTGCCAGCAGTTTATCCCTAGCGGTATTTTCCCAAGAGACCCAGTACTTC. Its translation: CASSLSLAVFSQETQYF.

V gene TRBV25-1 combines with J gene TRBJ1-4; D is possibly TRBD1 (5 bases). Trimming cost V 2 bases and J 7 bases, with 14 bases left between them. The length of the CDR3 is 15 residues. CDR1 and CDR2 (germline): MGHDK, SYGVNS. The CDR3 region is CASSETRGGVEKLFF. The CDR3 region has the DNA TGTGCCAGCAGTGAAACCCGGGGGGGAGTTGAAAAACTGTTTTTT.